The 9 T cell receptor beta chains given below trace back to one sample, sequenced in a study of a mutant IDH1 vaccine in newly diagnosed glioma. The method was immunoSEQ multiplex PCR; TCRdb's version includes in-frame clones alone and lacks a portion of them. The sample has tens of thousands of clones, about three quarters seen once; the top ten hold roughly an eighth. Time point in this sample: week 35, safety follow-up. Every single dose of the vaccine, 300 ug of mutant IDH1 20-mer peptide, came with topical imiquimod. Their target antigens are unknown. The source material was PBMCs, sampled from a glioma patient whose treatment included an IDH1 peptide vaccine. Source of these receptors: a man aged 40-49 years with glioma.

The V and J genes are TRBV19 and TRBJ2-1; 8 bases agree with TRBD2. V lost 5 bases and J lost 2; bases outside the gene matches: 2. The germline V gene has CDR1 LNHDA and CDR2 SQIVND (reference sequence). There are 14 residues in the CDR3. The CDR3: CASSGLAAYNEQFF. CDR3 in DNA: TGTGCCAGTAGTGGACTAGCAGCCTACAATGAGCAGTTCTTC.

This clone showed up just a few times. The rearrangement links TRBV30 to TRBJ1-5; TRBD1 might be the D (5 bases). Trimming pared 2 bases from V and 1 base from J, leaving 9 bases between. The CDR3 loop spans 14 amino acids. Germline values: CDR1 GTSNPN, CDR2 SVGIG (reference sequence). The CDR3 reads CAWSLGLSNQPQHF. The CDR3 DNA reads as TGTGCCTGGAGTTTGGGGCTGAGCAATCAGCCCCAGCATTTT. The full variable domain, with the rest looked up from reference TRBV30 and TRBJ1-5, is SQTIHQWPATLVQPVGSPLSLECTVEGTSNPNLYWYRQAAGRGLQLLFYSVGIGQISSEVPQNLSASRPQDRQFILSSKKLLLSDSGFYLCAWSLGLSNQPQHFGDGTRLSIL.

The V gene is TRBV28, the J gene TRBJ2-3, with D perhaps TRBD1 (6 bases). V was trimmed by 4 bases and J by 7 bases, leaving 15 bases between them. Germline V lookup: CDR1 MDHEN, CDR2 SYDVKM. The CDR3 sequence is 14 residues long. For the CDR3, the DNA is TGTGCCAGCAGTTCCAGGGGTCTCGGAAATACGCAGTATTTT. This encodes CASSSRGLGNTQYF.

The rearrangement links TRBV27 to TRBJ1-5, with TRBD1 identical over 8 bases. CDR1 is MNHEY and CDR2 is SMNVEV in the germline V gene (reference sequence). V was pared by 5 bases and J by 7 bases, with 7 bases of the junction left unmatched. There are 14 residues in the CDR3. In DNA form, the CDR3 reads TGTGCCAGCAGTCCGACAGGGGCGGACCAGCCCCAGCATTTT. This encodes CASSPTGADQPQHF.

The chain recombines TRBV7-6 with TRBJ2-7; 8 bases agree with TRBD2. The CDR3 runs 15 residues. Trimming cost V 5 bases and J 0 bases; bases outside gene matches: 6. Germline V gives CDR1 SGHVS, CDR2 FNYEAQ. The CDR3 sequence is CASSAFSGNSYEQYF. DNA for the CDR3: TGTGCCAGCAGCGCCTTTAGCGGGAACTCCTACGAGCAGTACTTC.

V and J are TRBV27 and TRBJ2-7, with 8 nucleotides matching TRBD2. CDR3 size: 14 residues. CDR1 and CDR2 (germline): MNHEY, SMNVEV (reference sequence). The V gene end was trimmed by 7 bases and the J gene end by 5 bases; junction bases not matched to a gene: 10. CDR3 bases: TGTGCCAGCACTCCGGGGGGGCCGCTCAACGAGCAGTACTTC. Protein product: CASTPGGPLNEQYF.

V and J are TRBV7-6 and TRBJ1-1; possibly TRBD1 for D (5 bases). The CDR3 runs to 11 residues. Per germline, CDR1 SGHVS and CDR2 FNYEAQ. The V end lost 5 bases, the J end lost 7 bases, and 8 bases lay between the germline ends. Here the CDR3 reads CASSKGLEAFF. Here the CDR3 DNA reads TGTGCCAGCAGCAAGGGGCTTGAAGCTTTCTTT.

This clone was counted only a few times. V usage is TRBV4-2 and J usage is TRBJ2-3; 7 nucleotides agree with TRBD2. Germline trimming cut 5 bases from V and 5 bases from J; bases unmatched to any gene: 7. The CDR3 extends over 14 amino acids. Germline CDR1 and CDR2: LGHNA and YNFKEQ. CDR3: CASSATSQGDTQYF. CDR3 sequence (DNA): TGTGCCAGCAGCGCGACTAGCCAAGGAGATACGCAGTATTTT.

This CDR3 reads CASSSRGLDTGELFF. CDR3 in DNA: TGTGCCAGCAGCTCGAGGGGGCTCGACACCGGGGAGCTGTTTTTT. This chain joins TRBV5-4 and TRBJ2-2, with TRBD1 matching over 7 bases. The CDR3 length is 15 residues. Germline-derived CDR1 and CDR2 are SGHNT and YYREEE (reference sequence). V lost 3 bases, J lost 3 bases, and 5 bases stayed unmatched.